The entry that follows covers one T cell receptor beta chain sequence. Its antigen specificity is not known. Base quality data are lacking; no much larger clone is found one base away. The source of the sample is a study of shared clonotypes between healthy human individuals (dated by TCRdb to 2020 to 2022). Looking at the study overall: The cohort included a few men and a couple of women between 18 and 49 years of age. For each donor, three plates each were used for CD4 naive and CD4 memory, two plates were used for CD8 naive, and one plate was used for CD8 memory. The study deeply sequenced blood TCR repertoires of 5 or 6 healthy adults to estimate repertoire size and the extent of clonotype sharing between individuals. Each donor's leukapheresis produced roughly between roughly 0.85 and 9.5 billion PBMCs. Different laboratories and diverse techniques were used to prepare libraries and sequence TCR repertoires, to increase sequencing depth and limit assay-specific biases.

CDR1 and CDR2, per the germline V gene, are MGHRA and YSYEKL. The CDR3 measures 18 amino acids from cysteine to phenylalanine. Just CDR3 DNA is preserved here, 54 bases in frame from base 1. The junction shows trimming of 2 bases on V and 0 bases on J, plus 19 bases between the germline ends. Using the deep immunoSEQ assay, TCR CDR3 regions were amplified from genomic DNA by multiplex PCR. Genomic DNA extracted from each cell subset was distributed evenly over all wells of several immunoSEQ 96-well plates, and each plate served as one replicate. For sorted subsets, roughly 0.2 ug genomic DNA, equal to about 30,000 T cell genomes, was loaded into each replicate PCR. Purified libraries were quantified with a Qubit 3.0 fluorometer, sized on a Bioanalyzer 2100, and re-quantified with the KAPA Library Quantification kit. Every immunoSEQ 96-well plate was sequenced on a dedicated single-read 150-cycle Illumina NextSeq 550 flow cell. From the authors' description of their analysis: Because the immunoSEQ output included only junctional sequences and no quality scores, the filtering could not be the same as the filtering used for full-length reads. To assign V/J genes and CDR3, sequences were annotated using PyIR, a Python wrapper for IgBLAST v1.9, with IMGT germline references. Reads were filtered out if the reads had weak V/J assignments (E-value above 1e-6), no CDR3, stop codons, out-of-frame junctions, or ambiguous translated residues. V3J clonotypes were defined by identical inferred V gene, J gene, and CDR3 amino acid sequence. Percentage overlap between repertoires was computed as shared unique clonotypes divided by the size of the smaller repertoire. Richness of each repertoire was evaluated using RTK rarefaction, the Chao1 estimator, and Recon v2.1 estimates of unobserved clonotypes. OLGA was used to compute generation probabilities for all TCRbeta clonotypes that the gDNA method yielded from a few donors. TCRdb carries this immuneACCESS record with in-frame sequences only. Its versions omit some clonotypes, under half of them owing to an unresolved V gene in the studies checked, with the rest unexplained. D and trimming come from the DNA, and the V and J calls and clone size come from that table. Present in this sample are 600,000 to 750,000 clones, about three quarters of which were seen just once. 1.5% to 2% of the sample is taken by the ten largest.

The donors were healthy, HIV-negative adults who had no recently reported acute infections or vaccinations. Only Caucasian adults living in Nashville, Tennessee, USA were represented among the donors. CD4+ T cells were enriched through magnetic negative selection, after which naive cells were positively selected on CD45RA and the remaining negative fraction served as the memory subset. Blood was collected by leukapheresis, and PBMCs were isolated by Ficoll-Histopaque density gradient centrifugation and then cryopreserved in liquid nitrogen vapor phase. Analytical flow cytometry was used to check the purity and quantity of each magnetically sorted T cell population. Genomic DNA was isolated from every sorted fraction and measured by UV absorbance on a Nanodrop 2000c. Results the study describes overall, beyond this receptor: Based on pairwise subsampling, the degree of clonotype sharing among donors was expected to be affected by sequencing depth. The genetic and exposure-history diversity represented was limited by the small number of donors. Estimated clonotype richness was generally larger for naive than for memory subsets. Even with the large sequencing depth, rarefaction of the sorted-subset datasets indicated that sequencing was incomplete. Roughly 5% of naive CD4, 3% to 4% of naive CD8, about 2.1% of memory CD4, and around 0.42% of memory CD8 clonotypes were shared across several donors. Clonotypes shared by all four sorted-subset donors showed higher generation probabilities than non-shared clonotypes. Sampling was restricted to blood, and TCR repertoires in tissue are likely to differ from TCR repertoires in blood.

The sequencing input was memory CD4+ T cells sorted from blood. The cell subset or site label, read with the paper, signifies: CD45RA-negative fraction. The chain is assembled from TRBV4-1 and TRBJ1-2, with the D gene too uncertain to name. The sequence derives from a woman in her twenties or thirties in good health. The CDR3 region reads CASSQRTIYNSANYGYTF. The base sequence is TGCGCCAGCAGCCAAAGGACGATTTATAACTCGGCTAACTATGGCTACACCTTC.